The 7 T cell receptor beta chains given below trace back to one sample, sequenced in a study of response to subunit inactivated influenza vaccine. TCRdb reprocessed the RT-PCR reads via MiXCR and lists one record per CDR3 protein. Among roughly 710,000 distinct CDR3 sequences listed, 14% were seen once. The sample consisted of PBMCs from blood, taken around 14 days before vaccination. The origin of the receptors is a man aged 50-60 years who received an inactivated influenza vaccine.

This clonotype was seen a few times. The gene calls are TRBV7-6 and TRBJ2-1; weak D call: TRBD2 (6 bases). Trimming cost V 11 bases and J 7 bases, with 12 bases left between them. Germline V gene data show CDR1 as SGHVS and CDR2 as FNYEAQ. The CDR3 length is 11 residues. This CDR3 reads CAGGERNEQFF. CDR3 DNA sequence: TGTGCCGGCGGGGAGCGAAATGAGCAGTTCTTC.

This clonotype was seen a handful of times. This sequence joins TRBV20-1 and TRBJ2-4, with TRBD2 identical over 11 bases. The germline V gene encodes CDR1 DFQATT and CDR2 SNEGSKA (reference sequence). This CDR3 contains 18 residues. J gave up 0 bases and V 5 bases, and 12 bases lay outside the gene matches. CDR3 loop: CSALNTGTSGLAKNIQYF. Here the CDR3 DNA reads TGCAGTGCTCTTAATACCGGGACTAGCGGTTTAGCCAAAAACATTCAGTACTTC.

The CDR3 region is CASSLGTSGSRDEQFF. The CDR3 nucleotides are TGCGCCAGCAGCTTAGGGACTAGCGGGAGTAGGGATGAGCAGTTCTTC. This chain links TRBV5-1 with TRBJ2-1, with 14 positions matching TRBD2. The ends lost 2 bases at V and 8 bases at J; junction bases unmatched: 6. CDR3 length: 16 amino acids. Germline lookup yields CDR1 SGHRS and CDR2 YFSETQ. The whole variable domain, filled in from reference TRBV5-1 and TRBJ2-1, reads KAGVTQTPRYLIKTRGQQVTLSCSPISGHRSVSWYQQTPGQGLQFLFEYFSETQRNKGNFPGRFSGRQFSNSRSEMNVSTLELGDSALYLCASSLGTSGSRDEQFFGPGTRLTVL.

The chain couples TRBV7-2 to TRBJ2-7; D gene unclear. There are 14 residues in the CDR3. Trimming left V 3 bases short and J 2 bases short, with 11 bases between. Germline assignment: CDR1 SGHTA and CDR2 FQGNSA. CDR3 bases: TGTGCCAGCAGCTTCTTTGGGCTGACCTACGAGCAGTACTTC. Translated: CASSFFGLTYEQYF.

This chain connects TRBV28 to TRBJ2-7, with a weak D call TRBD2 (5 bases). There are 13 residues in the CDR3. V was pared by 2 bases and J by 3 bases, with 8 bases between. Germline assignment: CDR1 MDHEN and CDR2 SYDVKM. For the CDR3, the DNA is TGTGCCAGCAGTTTAGAGCGGCACTACGAGCAGTACTTC. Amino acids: CASSLERHYEQYF.

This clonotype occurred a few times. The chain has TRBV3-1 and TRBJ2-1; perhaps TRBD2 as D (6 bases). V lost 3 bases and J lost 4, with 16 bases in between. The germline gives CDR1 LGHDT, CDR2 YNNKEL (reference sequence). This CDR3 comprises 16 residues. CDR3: CASSQSSVKRYNEQFF. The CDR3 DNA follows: TGTGCCAGCAGCCAGTCTAGCGTGAAGAGATACAATGAGCAGTTCTTC.

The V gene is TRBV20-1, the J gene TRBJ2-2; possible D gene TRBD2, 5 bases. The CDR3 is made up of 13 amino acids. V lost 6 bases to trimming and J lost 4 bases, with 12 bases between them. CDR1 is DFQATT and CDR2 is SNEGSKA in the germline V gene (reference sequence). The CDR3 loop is CSARTVVTGELFF. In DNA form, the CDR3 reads TGCAGTGCCCGGACTGTTGTCACCGGGGAGCTGTTTTTT.